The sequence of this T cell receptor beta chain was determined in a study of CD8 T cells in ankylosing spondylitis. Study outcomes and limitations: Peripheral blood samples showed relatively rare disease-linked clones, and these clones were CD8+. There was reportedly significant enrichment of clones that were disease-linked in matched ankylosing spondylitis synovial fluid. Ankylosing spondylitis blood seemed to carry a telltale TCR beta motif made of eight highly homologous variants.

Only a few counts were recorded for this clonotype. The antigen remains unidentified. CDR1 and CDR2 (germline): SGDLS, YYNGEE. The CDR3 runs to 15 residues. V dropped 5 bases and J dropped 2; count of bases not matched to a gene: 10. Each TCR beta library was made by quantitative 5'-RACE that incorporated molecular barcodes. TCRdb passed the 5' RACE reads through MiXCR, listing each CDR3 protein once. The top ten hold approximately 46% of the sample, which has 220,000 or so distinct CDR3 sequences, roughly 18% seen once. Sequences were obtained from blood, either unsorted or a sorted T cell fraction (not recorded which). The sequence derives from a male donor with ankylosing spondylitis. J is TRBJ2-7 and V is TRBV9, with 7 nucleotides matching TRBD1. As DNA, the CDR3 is TGTGCCAGCAGTCCTACCGGGACAGCCGCCTACGAGCAGTACTTC. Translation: CASSPTGTAAYEQYF.